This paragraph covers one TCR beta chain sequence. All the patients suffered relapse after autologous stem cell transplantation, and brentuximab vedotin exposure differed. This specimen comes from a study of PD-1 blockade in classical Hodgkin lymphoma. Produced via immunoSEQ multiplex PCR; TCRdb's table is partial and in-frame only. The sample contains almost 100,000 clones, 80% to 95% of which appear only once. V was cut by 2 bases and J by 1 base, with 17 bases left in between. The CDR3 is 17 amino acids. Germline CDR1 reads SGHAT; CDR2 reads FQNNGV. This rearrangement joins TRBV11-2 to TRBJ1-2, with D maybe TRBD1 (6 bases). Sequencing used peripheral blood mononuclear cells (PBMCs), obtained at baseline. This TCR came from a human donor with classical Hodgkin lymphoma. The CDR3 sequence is CASSLTWGGTDNYGYTF. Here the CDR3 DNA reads TGTGCCAGCAGCTTAACCTGGGGGGGCACAGATAACTATGGCTACACCTTC.